This T cell receptor beta chain stems from a study of response to subunit inactivated influenza vaccine. This clonotype was recorded a few times. J lost 0 bases, V lost 6 bases, and 5 bases had no gene match. The V gene's germline CDR1 is MNHEY and CDR2 SVGEGT. This CDR3 is built from 15 residues. TCRdb re-analysed the RT-PCR reads in MiXCR, keeping a single row per CDR3 protein. The sample consists of 650,000 to 800,000 distinct CDR3 sequences, 11% to 15% of them appearing once. The genes are TRBV6-2 or TRBV6-3 and TRBJ1-5; 7 positions agree with TRBD1. This specimen was PBMCs from blood, taken approximately 15 days before vaccination. The sequence was collected from a middle-aged man who received an inactivated influenza vaccine. The CDR3 sequence is CASRRTGISNQPQHF. CDR3 coding DNA: TGTGCCAGCAGGCGGACAGGAATTAGCAATCAGCCCCAGCATTTT.